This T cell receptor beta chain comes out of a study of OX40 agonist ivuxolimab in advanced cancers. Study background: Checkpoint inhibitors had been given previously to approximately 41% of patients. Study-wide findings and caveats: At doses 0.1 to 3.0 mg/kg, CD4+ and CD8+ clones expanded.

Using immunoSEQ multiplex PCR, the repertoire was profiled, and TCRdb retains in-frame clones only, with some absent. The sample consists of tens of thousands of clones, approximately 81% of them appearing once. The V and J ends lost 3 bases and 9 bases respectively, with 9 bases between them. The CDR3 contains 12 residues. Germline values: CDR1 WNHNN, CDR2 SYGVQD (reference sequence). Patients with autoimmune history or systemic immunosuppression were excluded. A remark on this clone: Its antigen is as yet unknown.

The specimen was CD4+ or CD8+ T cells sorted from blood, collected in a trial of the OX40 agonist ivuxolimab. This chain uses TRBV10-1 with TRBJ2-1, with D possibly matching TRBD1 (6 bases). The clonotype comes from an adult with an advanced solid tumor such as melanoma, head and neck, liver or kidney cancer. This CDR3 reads CASSEGGGEQFF. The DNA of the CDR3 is TGCGCCAGCAGTGAAGGGGGTGGTGAGCAGTTCTTC.